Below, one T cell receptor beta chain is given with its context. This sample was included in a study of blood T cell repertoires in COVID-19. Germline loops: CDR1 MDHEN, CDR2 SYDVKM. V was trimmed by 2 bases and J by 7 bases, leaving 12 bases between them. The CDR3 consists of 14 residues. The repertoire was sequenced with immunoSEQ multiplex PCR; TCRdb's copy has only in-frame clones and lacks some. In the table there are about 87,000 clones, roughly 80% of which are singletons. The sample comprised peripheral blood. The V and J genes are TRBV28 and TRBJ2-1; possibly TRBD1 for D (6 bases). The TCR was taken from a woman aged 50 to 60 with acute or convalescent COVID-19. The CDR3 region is CASSLLQGSNEQFF. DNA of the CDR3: TGTGCCAGCAGTTTACTTCAGGGGAGTAATGAGCAGTTCTTC.